This TCR beta chain was captured in a study of regulatory T cells in long-lasting Graves disease. General study points: Persistent disease was characterized by preferential usage of TRBV28, TRBJ1-2 and TRBJ2-5.

Time point here: persistent/refractory GD, antithyroid drugs over 5 years with positive TRAb. Following extraction of RNA from PBMCs, that RNA was used to make the TCR library. The V gene end was trimmed by 4 bases and the J gene end by 6 bases; junction bases not matched to a gene: 5. The CDR3 sequence is 13 residues long. Per the germline V gene, CDR1 is SEHNR and CDR2 is FQNEAQ (reference sequence). In its sample, this clonotype was seen a few times. Its cognate antigen is unknown. With iRepertoire HTBI primers and Arm-PCR of CDR3 regions, TCR beta libraries were built. TCRdb reprocessed the multiplex PCR reads with MiXCR, giving one entry per CDR3 protein. Of hundreds of thousands of distinct CDR3 sequences listed, under 25% are singletons.

The TCR sequence derives from a female donor with Graves disease. The sequences come from peripheral blood mononuclear cells (PBMCs), collected when the disease was refractory, from a patient treated with antithyroid drugs. This chain links TRBV7-9 with TRBJ1-2; 7 bases agree with TRBD1. For the CDR3, the DNA is TGTGCCAGCAGCTACGGACAGGTTCATGGCTACACCTTC. Protein product: CASSYGQVHGYTF.